Reported below is one T cell receptor beta chain. This CDR3 contains 14 residues. Per germline, CDR1 MNHNS and CDR2 SASEGT. The data belong to a study of monozygotic twins with inflammatory bowel disease. Making cDNA involved eight separate reactions per sample. Amplification of TCRalpha and TCRbeta cDNA involved two nested PCRs that ran for around 16 and 10 cycles. TCRdb derives one entry per CDR3 protein from the 5' RACE reads, leaving out DNA. In all, the sample yields some 450,000 distinct CDR3 sequences. The sample was blood. The genes are TRBV6-1 and TRBJ1-5. This TCR came from a human donor with ulcerative colitis or Crohn's disease, or a healthy co-twin of an affected twin (not recorded which). The CDR3 loop is CASSEAQRFEPQHF.